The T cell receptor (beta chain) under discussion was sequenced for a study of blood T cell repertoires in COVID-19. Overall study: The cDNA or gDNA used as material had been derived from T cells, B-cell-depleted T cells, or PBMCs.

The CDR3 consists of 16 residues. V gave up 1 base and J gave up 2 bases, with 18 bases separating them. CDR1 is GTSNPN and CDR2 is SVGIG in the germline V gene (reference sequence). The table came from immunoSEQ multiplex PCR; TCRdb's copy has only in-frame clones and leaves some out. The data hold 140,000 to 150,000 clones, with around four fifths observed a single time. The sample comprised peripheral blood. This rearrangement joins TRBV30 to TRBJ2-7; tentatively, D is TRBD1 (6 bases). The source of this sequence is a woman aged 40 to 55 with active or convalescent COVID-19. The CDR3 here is CAWSGRTGQIPYEQYF. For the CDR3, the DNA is TGTGCCTGGAGTGGCCGAACAGGGCAAATACCCTACGAGCAGTACTTC.